This T cell receptor (beta chain) was observed in a study of T cell repertoires in cytomegalovirus infection. MiXCR, run by TCRdb on the reads, gives a single entry per CDR3 protein. The table shows 150,000 to 200,000 distinct CDR3 sequences, with around an eighth occurring only once. The CDR3 loop spans 12 amino acids. V was shortened by 6 bases and J by 5 bases, with 14 bases between the two germline ends. Germline V lookup: CDR1 DFQATT, CDR2 SNEGSKA (reference sequence). Sequencing was carried out using PBMCs. This TCR was recovered from a human donor in good health (CMV status not recorded). Some clones in this sample may be carry-over from other donors' samples. The chain couples TRBV20-1 to TRBJ2-7; possible D gene TRBD1, 5 bases. CDR3 coding DNA: TGCAGTGCCACTACAGGTTCGGACGAGCAGTACTTC. This sequence encodes CSATTGSDEQYF.